These T cell receptor beta chains were read from a single sample in a study of control samples from healthy donors and cancer patients. Produced via immunoSEQ multiplex PCR; TCRdb's table is partial and in-frame only. Of approximately 100,000 clones listed, 86% were seen once; the top ten hold about 21%. The specimen sequenced was blood. The source of these receptors is a man aged 25-45 years in good health. Each CDR3 is given with its conserved first and last residue. Fields, in order: J gene, V gene, D gene, clone size, CDR3 DNA, CDR3 protein. The D gene is left open where the match is weak. Not all rows give a size; the values are once, few, many and, for expanded clones, a class.

TRBJ1-2	TRBV27	NA	NA	TGTGCCAGCAGTTTATTAAAGGGGTATGGCTACACCTTC	CASSLLKGYGYTF
TRBJ2-5	TRBV14	NA	NA	TGTGCCAGCAGCCAAAGGGAAAGGGAGACCCAGTACTTC	CASSQRERETQYF
TRBJ1-1	TRBV2	TRBD1	NA	TGTGCCAGCAGACTCGGGACAGCTGCATACACTGAAGCTTTCTTT	CASRLGTAAYTEAFF
TRBJ1-2	TRBV27	TRBD1	once	TGTGCCAGCAGCCGCCTATCGGGACAGGTTTTTGGCCGAGGGTATGGCTACACCTTC	CASSRLSGQVFGRGYGYTF
TRBJ2-5	TRBV7-7	NA	NA	TGTGCTAGCAGCTTAGCGCAAGGGGGACAAGAGACCCAGTACTTC	CASSLAQGGQETQYF
TRBJ1-1	TRBV28	TRBD1	few	TGTGCCAGCAGTTTGGGACAGGAAGCTTTCTTT	CASSLGQEAFF
TRBJ2-7	TRBV2	NA	NA	TGTGCCAGCAGGCAACAGTACGAGCAGTACTTC	CASRQQYEQYF
TRBJ1-5	TRBV30	NA	NA	TGTGCCTGCGCCCGGGACTTAAGCAATCAGCCCCAGCATTTT	CACARDLSNQPQHF
TRBJ2-1	TRBV7-9	TRBD2	NA	TGTGCCAGCAGCAAGATCACGGGGGGGCCGGAGAATGAGCAGTTCTTC	CASSKITGGPENEQFF
TRBJ2-7	TRBV9	NA	NA	TGTGCCAGCAGCGTAGAGGTGCGGGGCGAGCAGTACTTC	CASSVEVRGEQYF
TRBJ2-5	TRBV4-1	NA	NA	TGCGCCAGCAGCCAAGATCAGGGTGCTCGCGAGACCCAGTACTTC	CASSQDQGARETQYF
TRBJ1-5	TRBV7-8	TRBD1	few	TGTGCCAGCAGCTTAGCAGAGGGGGCCAATCAGCCCCAGCATTTT	CASSLAEGANQPQHF
TRBJ2-2	TRBV19	TRBD2	NA	TGTGCCAGTAGTCCCATACTAGCGGGGCGGCGACAATCCATTAGCGGGGAGCTGTTTTTT	CASSPILAGRRQSISGELFF
TRBJ1-6	TRBV7-2	TRBD1	NA	TGTGCCAGCAGCCCGCGACAGGGGAGTAAATCACCCCTCCACTTT	CASSPRQGSKSPLHF
TRBJ2-7	TRBV7-6	NA	NA	TGTGCCAGCAGCTTAGGGGTCCCTCCGGCCTACGAGCAGTACTTC	CASSLGVPPAYEQYF
TRBJ1-2	TRBV6-5	TRBD1	NA	TGTGCCAGCAGCGCCGACAGGGGCGGCCCCTATGGCTACACCTTC	CASSADRGGPYGYTF
TRBJ1-6	TRBV27	TRBD1	NA	TGTGCCAGCAGTTTCTTGGACAGGGGGGGAGAGGATTTCGGTAATTCACCCCTCCACTTT	CASSFLDRGGEDFGNSPLHF
TRBJ1-2	TRBV7-9	TRBD1	once	TGTGCCAGCAGCAAAACAGGGGTTGACAACTATGGCTACACCTTC	CASSKTGVDNYGYTF
TRBJ2-7	TRBV7-8	NA	few	TGTGCCAGCAGCCCCATGACATTTGGGATCTACGAGCAGTACTTC	CASSPMTFGIYEQYF
TRBJ2-3	TRBV5-5	TRBD2	NA	TGTGCCAGCAGCTTGGGGGGACTAGCTGGCACAGATACGCAGTATTTT	CASSLGGLAGTDTQYF
TRBJ2-1	TRBV5-1	NA	NA	TGCGCCAGCAGCTTGAGTGGGGGGTCGAATGAGCAGTTCTTC	CASSLSGGSNEQFF
TRBJ2-3	TRBV6-5	NA	NA	TGTGCCAGCAGTTACGCAGATACGCAGTATTTT	CASSYADTQYF
TRBJ2-2	TRBV7-6	NA	NA	TGTGCCAGCAGCTTAGCGGAGGGAGGCGGGGAGCTGTTTTTT	CASSLAEGGGELFF
TRBJ1-5	TRBV3-1/TRBV3-2	NA	NA	TGTGCCAGCAGCCAAGGCACAGAAGGGAATCAGCCCCAGCATTTT	CASSQGTEGNQPQHF
TRBJ2-1	TRBV19	TRBD2	NA	TGTGCCAGTAGTATAGATGGGTCGTGGCGGGGGGCGGGGAATGAGCAGTTCTTC	CASSIDGSWRGAGNEQFF
TRBJ2-5	TRBV6-4	TRBD1	once	TGTGCCAGCAGCAGGACAGGAGGAGAGACCCAGTACTTC	CASSRTGGETQYF
TRBJ1-2	TRBV2	TRBD1	NA	TGTGCCAGCACCGGGACAGGGGTCTTAAAGGGCTATGGCTACACCTTC	CASTGTGVLKGYGYTF
TRBJ2-5	TRBV6-5	TRBD2	NA	TGTGCCAGCAGCCGCGTAGCGGGGGTGGGGACCCAGTACTTC	CASSRVAGVGTQYF
TRBJ1-1	TRBV20-1	NA	once	TGCAGTGCCCTAAAGACGGAGACGGCTTTCTTT	CSALKTETAFF
TRBJ1-2	TRBV6-5	NA	NA	TGTGCCAGCAGCCGGGCGTATGGCTACACCTTC	CASSRAYGYTF
TRBJ1-2	TRBV4-1	NA	NA	TGCGCCAGCAGCCAAGGGAATGGCTACACCTTC	CASSQGNGYTF
TRBJ1-6	TRBV4-1	NA	NA	TGCGCCAGCAGCCGCTGGGGGGATTTGAGCTCCTATAATTCACCCCTCCACTTT	CASSRWGDLSSYNSPLHF
TRBJ1-2	TRBV28	NA	NA	TGTGCCAGCAGCGCTACAGCACGAGGCTACACCTTC	CASSATARGYTF
TRBJ2-1	TRBV7-9	NA	NA	TGTGCCAGCAGCTCAGGGCAGGGGGGAAATGAGCAGTTCTTC	CASSSGQGGNEQFF
TRBJ1-1	TRBV11-2	TRBD1	NA	TGTGCCAGCAGCACTTCGGACAGGTACACTGAAGCTTTCTTT	CASSTSDRYTEAFF
TRBJ2-3	TRBV24-1	NA	NA	TGTGCCACCGGGGGACGGGGACGCACAGATACGCAGTATTTT	CATGGRGRTDTQYF
TRBJ1-3	TRBV4-1	NA	NA	TGCGCCAGCAGCCAAGGCACAGGGACGGGAAACACCATATATTTT	CASSQGTGTGNTIYF
TRBJ1-2	TRBV6-4	NA	NA	TGTGCCAGCAGTGACTCGTGCGAGGAAAATAACTATGGCTACACCTTC	CASSDSCEENNYGYTF
TRBJ2-7	TRBV12-3/TRBV12-4	NA	NA	TGTGCCAGCAGTTTAGCGCTTACCTACGAGCAGTACTTC	CASSLALTYEQYF
TRBJ2-7	TRBV24-1	TRBD1	few	TGTGCCACCAGCAGAGGGGGACAGGGTTACGAGCAGTACTTC	CATSRGGQGYEQYF
TRBJ1-1	TRBV5-5	NA	NA	TGTGCCAGCAGCCCACCCGTGGGCGCCAGAAGCGAAGCTTTCTTT	CASSPPVGARSEAFF
TRBJ2-1	TRBV7-9	NA	NA	TGTGCCAGCAGCCCTACTACCGCGGGTCATGAGCAGTTCTTC	CASSPTTAGHEQFF